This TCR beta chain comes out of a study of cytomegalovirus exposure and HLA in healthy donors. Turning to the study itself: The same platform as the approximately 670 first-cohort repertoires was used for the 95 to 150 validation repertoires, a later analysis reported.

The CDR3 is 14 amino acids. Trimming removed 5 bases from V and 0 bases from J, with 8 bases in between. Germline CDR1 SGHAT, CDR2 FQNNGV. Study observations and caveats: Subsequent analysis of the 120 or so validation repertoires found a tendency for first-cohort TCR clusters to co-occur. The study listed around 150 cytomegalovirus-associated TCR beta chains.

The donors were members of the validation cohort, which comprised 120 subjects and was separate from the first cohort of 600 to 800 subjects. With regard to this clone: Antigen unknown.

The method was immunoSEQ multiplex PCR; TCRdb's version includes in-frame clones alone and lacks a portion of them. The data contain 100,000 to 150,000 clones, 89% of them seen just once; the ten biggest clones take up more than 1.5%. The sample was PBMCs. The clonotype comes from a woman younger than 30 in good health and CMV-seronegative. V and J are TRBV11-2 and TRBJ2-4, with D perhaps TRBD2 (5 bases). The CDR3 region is CASSPGEAKNIQYF. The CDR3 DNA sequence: TGTGCCAGCAGCCCCGGGGAAGCCAAAAACATTCAGTACTTC. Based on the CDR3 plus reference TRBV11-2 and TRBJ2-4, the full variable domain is EAGVAQSPRYKIIEKRQSVAFWCNPISGHATLYWYQQILGQGPKLLIQFQNNGVVDDSQLPKDRFSAERLKGVDSTLKIQPAKLEDSAVYLCASSPGEAKNIQYFGAGTRLSVL.